The 11 T cell receptor beta chains below were found in one sample sequenced in a study of cytomegalovirus exposure and HLA in healthy donors. 60 Vbeta and 13 Jbeta primers were used in PCR. Only in-frame clones appear in the TCRdb table, and some are missing; sequencing was by immunoSEQ multiplex PCR. The sample shows some 120,000 clones, about 80% of them seen only once. The sequenced sample was PBMCs. These receptors were obtained from a man between 50 and 59 years old in good health and CMV-seronegative.

The V gene is TRBV18, the J gene TRBJ1-1, with 7 nucleotides matching TRBD1. Losses at the gene ends were 2 bases for V and 8 bases for J; bases not matched to a gene: 11. Per the germline V gene, CDR1 is KGHSH and CDR2 is LQKENI. The CDR3 has 15 residues. The CDR3 DNA reads as TGTGCCAGCTCACCAGGGTCGGCCAGGGGGAGGGAAGCTTTCTTT. This gives the protein CASSPGSARGREAFF.

The CDR3: CASSYGDRATGYTF. The CDR3 DNA is TGTGCCAGCAGTTACGGGGACAGGGCTACTGGCTACACCTTC. This chain joins TRBV6-5 and TRBJ1-2; 9 bases align to TRBD1. The junction had 5 bases not matched to a gene; V was cut back by 2 bases and J by 7 bases. The germline V gene encodes CDR1 MNHEY and CDR2 SVGAGI. The CDR3 loop spans 14 amino acids.

The table lists this clone with a count of one. The chain is built from TRBV6-1 and TRBJ2-1; 12 bases line up with TRBD2. CDR3 length equals 15 residues. CDR1 and CDR2 from the germline V gene are MNHNS and SASEGT. V lost 8 bases to trimming and J lost 9 bases; unmatched junction nucleotides: 11. The CDR3 DNA is TGTGCCAGCGTGGGTGGGCTAGCGGGAGGGGGTGAGCAGTTCTTC. Translated: CASVGGLAGGGEQFF.

This clone was found once. V and J are TRBV25-1 and TRBJ1-2, with 11 bases matching TRBD1. Germline lookup yields CDR1 MGHDK and CDR2 SYGVNS. Trimming cost V 6 bases and J 6 bases; bases outside gene matches: 15. The CDR3 runs 17 residues. CDR3 residues: CASSPMTGQGAKDGYTF. In DNA form, the CDR3 reads TGTGCCAGCAGCCCAATGACCGGACAGGGGGCTAAAGATGGCTACACCTTC.

The chain couples TRBV19 to TRBJ2-5; D remains ambiguous. Germline-derived CDR1 and CDR2 are LNHDA and SQIVND (reference sequence). CDR3 length: 12 residues. V was trimmed by 5 bases and J by 3 bases, leaving 7 bases between them. The CDR3 loop reads CASSLGEETQYF. CDR3 DNA sequence: TGTGCCAGTAGTTTAGGAGAAGAGACCCAGTACTTC. Combining the CDR3 with reference TRBV19 and TRBJ2-5 gives the whole variable domain DGGITQSPKYLFRKEGQNVTLSCEQNLNHDAMYWYRQDPGQGLRLIYYSQIVNDFQKGDIAEGYSVSREKKESFPLTVTSAQKNPTAFYLCASSLGEETQYFGPGTRLLVL.

This clone was seen a few times. The J gene is TRBJ2-5, the V gene TRBV28; 10 positions agree with TRBD2. J was trimmed by 3 bases and V by 5 bases; bases with no gene match: 9. The germline CDR1 and CDR2 sequences are MDHEN and SYDVKM. This CDR3 has 16 amino acids. CDR3 nucleotides: TGTGCCAGCAGTCCGATATCTAGCGGGGGTAAAGAGACCCAGTACTTC. This sequence encodes CASSPISSGGKETQYF. Full variable domain (outside the CDR3, taken from reference TRBV28 and TRBJ2-5): DVKVTQSSRYLVKRTGEKVFLECVQDMDHENMFWYRQDPGLGLRLIYFSYDVKMKEKGDIPEGYSVSREKKERFSLILESASTNQTSMYLCASSPISSGGKETQYFGPGTRLLVL.

The chain recombines TRBV27 with TRBJ1-5; TRBD1 is a possible D gene (6 bases). The CDR3 has 14 amino acids. With 6 bases removed from V and 6 bases from J, the gap between germline ends came to 15 bases. Germline V CDR1 and CDR2: MNHEY, SMNVEV (reference sequence). As DNA, the CDR3 is TGTGCCAGCAGGTACGGGGGGGCCGGTCAGCCCCAGCATTTT. Translating it yields CASRYGGAGQPQHF.

The V and J genes are TRBV7-8 and TRBJ2-7; 10 bases line up with TRBD2. The ends lost 1 base at V and 3 bases at J; junction bases unmatched: 0. The germline gives CDR1 SGHVS, CDR2 FQNEAQ. This CDR3 comprises 14 residues. Here the CDR3 DNA reads TGTGCCAGCAGCTTAGGACTAGCGGGCTACGAGCAGTACTTC. Translation: CASSLGLAGYEQYF.

J is TRBJ2-3 and V is TRBV7-2; tentative D call: TRBD2 (6 bases). CDR1 is SGHTA, CDR2 FQGNSA, per germline. Trimming took 5 bases from V and 1 from J, leaving 10 bases between them. CDR3 size: 14 residues. The CDR3 sequence: CASSPDYGTDTQYF. The CDR3 coding sequence is TGTGCCAGCAGCCCGGACTATGGCACAGATACGCAGTATTTT.

The chain couples TRBV28 to TRBJ1-2; 8 nucleotides match TRBD1. V trimming: 8 bases; J trimming: 7 bases; junction bases outside the gene matches: 12. The CDR3 spans 14 residues. Germline-derived CDR1 and CDR2 are MDHEN and SYDVKM. The CDR3 is CASDTIDRGGGYTF. The CDR3 region has the DNA TGTGCCAGCGACACCATCGACAGGGGAGGTGGCTACACCTTC.

This chain uses TRBV30 with TRBJ2-3, with TRBD2 matching 10 bases. Trimming took 3 bases from V and 4 from J; bases not matched to a gene: 13. This CDR3 comprises 17 residues. Looked up from germline, CDR1 is GTSNPN and CDR2 is SVGIG (reference sequence). In nucleotides, the CDR3 is TGTGCCTGGAGCCTCCGAGCTAGCGGGAGAAGGTCAGATACGCAGTATTTT. Amino acid sequence: CAWSLRASGRRSDTQYF.